The present T cell receptor beta chain was sequenced within a study of PD-1 blockade in classical Hodgkin lymphoma. Sequencing was performed with immunoSEQ multiplex PCR; in TCRdb, only in-frame clones are kept and a portion is missing. This table holds 29,000 or so clones, about two thirds found once. There was relapse after autologous stem cell transplantation in every patient, and there was variation in brentuximab vedotin exposure. Germline CDR1 KGHSH, CDR2 LQKENI. Between the trimmed V and J ends, which lost 6 bases and 4 bases, there was a span of 12 bases. The CDR3 consists of 13 residues. The sequences come from peripheral blood mononuclear cells (PBMCs), collected before the second cycle of nivolumab. This chain joins TRBV18 and TRBJ1-2; D gene ambiguous. This TCR was sampled from a human donor with classical Hodgkin lymphoma. The CDR3 spells CASSPDMFYGYTF. The CDR3 DNA reads TGTGCCAGCTCGCCCGACATGTTCTATGGCTACACCTTC.